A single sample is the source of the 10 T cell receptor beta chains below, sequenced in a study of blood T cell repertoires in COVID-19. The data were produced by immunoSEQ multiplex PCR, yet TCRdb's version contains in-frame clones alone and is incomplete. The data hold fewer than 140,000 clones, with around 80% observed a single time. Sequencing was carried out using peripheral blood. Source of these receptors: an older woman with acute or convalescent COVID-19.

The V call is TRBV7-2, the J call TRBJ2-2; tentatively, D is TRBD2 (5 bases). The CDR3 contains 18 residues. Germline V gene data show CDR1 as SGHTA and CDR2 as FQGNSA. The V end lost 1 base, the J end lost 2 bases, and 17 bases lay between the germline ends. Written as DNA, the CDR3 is TGTGCCAGCAGCTTAGGAGGGCGCGCCACCGCTAACACCGGGGAGCTGTTTTTT. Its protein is CASSLGGRATANTGELFF.

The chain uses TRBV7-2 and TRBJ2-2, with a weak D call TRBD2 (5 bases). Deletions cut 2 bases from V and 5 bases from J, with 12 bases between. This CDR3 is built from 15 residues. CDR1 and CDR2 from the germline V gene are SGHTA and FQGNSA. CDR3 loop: CASSLSRGSTGELFF. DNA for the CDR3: TGTGCCAGCAGCTTATCCCGGGGAAGTACCGGGGAGCTGTTTTTT.

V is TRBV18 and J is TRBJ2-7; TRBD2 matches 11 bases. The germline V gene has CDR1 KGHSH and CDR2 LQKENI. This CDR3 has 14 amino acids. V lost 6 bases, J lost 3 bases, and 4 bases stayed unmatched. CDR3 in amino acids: CASSLAGGHYEQYF. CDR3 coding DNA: TGTGCCAGCTCGCTAGCGGGGGGTCACTACGAGCAGTACTTC.

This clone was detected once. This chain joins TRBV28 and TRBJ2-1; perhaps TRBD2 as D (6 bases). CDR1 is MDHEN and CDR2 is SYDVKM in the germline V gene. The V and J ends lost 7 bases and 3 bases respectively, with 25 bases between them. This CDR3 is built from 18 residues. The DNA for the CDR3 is TGTGCCAGCAATAGTCCAACCCCCCTAGGGCGGGACTACAATGAGCAGTTCTTC. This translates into CASNSPTPLGRDYNEQFF.

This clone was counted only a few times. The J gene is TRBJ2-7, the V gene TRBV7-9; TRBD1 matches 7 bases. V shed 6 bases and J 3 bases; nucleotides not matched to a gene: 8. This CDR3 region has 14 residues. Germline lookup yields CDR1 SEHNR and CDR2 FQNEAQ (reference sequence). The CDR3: CASRKGASFYEQYF. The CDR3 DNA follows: TGTGCCAGCAGGAAGGGGGCGAGTTTCTACGAGCAGTACTTC.

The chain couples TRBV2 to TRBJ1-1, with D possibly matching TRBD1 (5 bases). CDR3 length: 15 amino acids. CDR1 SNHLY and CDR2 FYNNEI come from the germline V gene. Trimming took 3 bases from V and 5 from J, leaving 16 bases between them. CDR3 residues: CASSDAYTGRTEAFF. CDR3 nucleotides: TGTGCCAGCAGTGATGCGTATACAGGACGGACTGAAGCTTTCTTT.

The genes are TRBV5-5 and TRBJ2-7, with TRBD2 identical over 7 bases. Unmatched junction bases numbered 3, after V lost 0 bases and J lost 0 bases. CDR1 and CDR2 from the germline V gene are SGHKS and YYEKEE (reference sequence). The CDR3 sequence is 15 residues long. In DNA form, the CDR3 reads TGTGCCAGCAGCTTGGTCGGGGGGACCTCCTACGAGCAGTACTTC. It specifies CASSLVGGTSYEQYF. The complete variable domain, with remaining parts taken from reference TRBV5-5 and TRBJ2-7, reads DAGVTQSPTHLIKTRGQQVTLRCSPISGHKSVSWYQQVLGQGPQFIFQYYEKEERGRGNFPDRFSARQFPNYSSELNVNALLLGDSALYLCASSLVGGTSYEQYFGPGTRLTVT.

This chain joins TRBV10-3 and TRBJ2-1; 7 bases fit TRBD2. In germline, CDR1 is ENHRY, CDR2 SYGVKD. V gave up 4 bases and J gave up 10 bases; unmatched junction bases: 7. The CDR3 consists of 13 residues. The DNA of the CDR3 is TGTGCCATCAGTGGAGGGAGCGGGAAAGAGCAGTTCTTC. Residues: CAISGGSGKEQFF.

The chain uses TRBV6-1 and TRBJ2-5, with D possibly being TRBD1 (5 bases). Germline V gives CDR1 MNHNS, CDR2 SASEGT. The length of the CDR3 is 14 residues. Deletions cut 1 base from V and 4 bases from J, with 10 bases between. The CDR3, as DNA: TGTGCCAGCAGTGAAGTAGGGGTGACAGAGACCCAGTACTTC. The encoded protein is CASSEVGVTETQYF.

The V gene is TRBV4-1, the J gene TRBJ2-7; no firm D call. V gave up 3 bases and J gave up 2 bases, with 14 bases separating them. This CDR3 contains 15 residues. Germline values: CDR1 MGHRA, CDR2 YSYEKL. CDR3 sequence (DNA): TGCGCCAGCAGCCAGGCCACCCTTTCCGCCTACGAGCAGTACTTC. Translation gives CASSQATLSAYEQYF.